This TCR beta chain derives from a study of blood T cell repertoires in COVID-19. Study in general: Collection of acute and convalescent COVID-19 samples took place in the United States, Italy and Spain. PBMCs, B-cell-depleted T cells, or T cells were the source of the cDNA or gDNA that made up the material.

Germline lookup yields CDR1 SGHDT and CDR2 YYEEEE. Trimming removed 5 bases from V and 2 bases from J; junction bases left unmatched: 11. There are 16 residues in the CDR3. This clone was observed a few times. Study processing details: Estimation of nucleated cell counts relied on the amplification of reference gene primers. The data were produced by immunoSEQ multiplex PCR, yet TCRdb's version contains in-frame clones alone and is incomplete. V, J and clone size reflect that table, while D and trimming were determined from the DNA. The sample shows more than 85,000 clones, around 90% of them seen only once.

This chain joins TRBV5-6 and TRBJ1-2; 8 nucleotides line up with TRBD1. The source material was peripheral blood. This receptor was obtained from a human donor in a cohort sampled during active COVID-19. The CDR3 is CASRISGQGANYGYTF. The CDR3, as DNA: TGTGCCAGCAGAATCTCTGGGCAGGGGGCAAACTATGGCTACACCTTC.